This T cell receptor beta chain was recovered during a study of blood T cell repertoires in COVID-19. Data came from immunoSEQ multiplex PCR; TCRdb stores just in-frame clones and leaves some out. Of fewer than 250,000 clones in the sample, roughly 90% are singletons; the top ten hold 5.5% to 8%. Sequenced material: peripheral blood. The sequence derives from a man aged 55 to 70 who had recovered from COVID-19.

CDR3 in amino acids: CAWRDIVRKGSNTEAFF. CDR3 in DNA: TGTGCCTGGAGGGACATTGTACGTAAGGGGTCGAACACTGAAGCTTTCTTT. The V call is TRBV30, the J call TRBJ1-1, with TRBD1 as a possible D gene (5 bases). The CDR3 consists of 17 residues. Germline CDR1 is GTSNPN and CDR2 is SVGIG (reference sequence). Trimming pared 3 bases from V and 1 base from J, leaving 21 bases between.